This section outlines one T cell receptor (beta chain) sequence together with its context. The source of the sample is a study of blood T cell repertoires in COVID-19. As for the study in general: From the United States, Italy and Spain came samples of acute and convalescent COVID-19. The analysed material was cDNA or gDNA that came from T cells, B-cell-depleted T cells, or PBMCs.

CDR3 length equals 15 residues. CDR1 is MGHRA and CDR2 is YSYEKL in the germline V gene. The V end was cut by 0 bases, the J end by 4 bases, with 10 bases between. In the original workflow: Amplification from reference gene primers served as the basis for estimated nucleated cell counts. Repertoires were generated with immunoSEQ multiplex PCR, while TCRdb's copy carries only in-frame clones and drops some. That table supplies the V and J calls and clone size; D and trimming were determined from the DNA. The sample records 150,000 or so clones, about 89% being singletons. The V call is TRBV4-1, the J call TRBJ1-5, with TRBD1 as a possible D gene (6 bases). Sequencing used peripheral blood. This TCR was recovered from a middle-aged man with acute or convalescent COVID-19. CDR3 region: CASSQDVTGNQPQHF. In DNA, the CDR3 is TGCGCCAGCAGCCAAGACGTAACAGGGAATCAGCCCCAGCATTTT.